This T cell receptor (beta chain) was identified during a study of monozygotic twins with inflammatory bowel disease. Per sample, reverse transcription was split into eight reactions. The template switching step added UMIs that contained a 6-nucleotide sample barcode. Each CDR3 protein gets one entry in TCRdb, which reprocessed the 5' RACE reads and gives no DNA. The sample spans around 370,000 distinct CDR3 sequences; the ten largest clones claim just over 2.5%. Study observations and caveats: The co-twins with IBD showed lower TCRbeta diversity (inverse Simpson) than their healthy siblings.

The CDR3 sequence is 17 residues long. Germline CDR1 LGHNA, CDR2 YSLEER. On this clonotype itself: Its antigen is not identified.

The source material was blood. The clonotype was recovered from a human donor with ulcerative colitis or Crohn's disease, or a healthy co-twin of an affected twin (not recorded which). The chain couples TRBV4-3 to TRBJ2-1; TCRdb's D call of TRBD1 is untestable without DNA. The CDR3 loop is CASSQEFRDRGLNEQFF.